The source of this T cell receptor beta chain is a study of T-cell memory formation after mild COVID-19. Looking at the study overall: TCR clusters largely stayed donor specific. Regarding the study as a whole: Contracting clones localized mainly to CM and EM when CD4+ and mainly to EMRA when CD8+.

Per the germline V gene, CDR1 is ENHRY and CDR2 is SYGVKD. CDR3 length equals 16 residues. V was clipped by 10 bases and J by 2 bases; unmatched bases: 13. Only a few counts were recorded for this clonotype. The antigen remains undetermined. One entry per CDR3 protein, called by TCRdb with MiXCR from the 5' RACE reads. The table lists 120,000 to 150,000 distinct CDR3 sequences, 11% to 15% of them singletons, with about 26% in the top ten. The chain links TRBV10-3 to TRBJ2-2; 7 bases match TRBD1. Sequencing used PBMCs or a T cell subset sorted from them (not recorded which). The source is an adult woman who had mild COVID-19 (a few samples of this study predate the infection). Cell type and time point are not known. CDR3 sequence: CATTETGTENTGELFF. The CDR3 DNA follows: TGTGCCACTACTGAGACCGGGACAGAAAACACCGGGGAGCTGTTTTTT.